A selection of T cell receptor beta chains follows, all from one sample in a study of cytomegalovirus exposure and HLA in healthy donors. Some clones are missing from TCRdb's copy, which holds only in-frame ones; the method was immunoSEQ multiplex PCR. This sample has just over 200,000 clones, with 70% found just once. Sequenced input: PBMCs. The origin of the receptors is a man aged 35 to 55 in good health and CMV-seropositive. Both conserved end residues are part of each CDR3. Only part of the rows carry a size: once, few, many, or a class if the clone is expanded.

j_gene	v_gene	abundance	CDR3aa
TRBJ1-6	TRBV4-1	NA	CASSAAGINSPLHF
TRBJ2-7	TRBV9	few	CASSPRNSGGYEQYF
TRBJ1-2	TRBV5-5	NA	CASSPGSEWGYTF
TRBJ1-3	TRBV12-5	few	CASGQQGVRNTIYF
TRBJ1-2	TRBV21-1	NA	CASSKVGGPGGKDRSFLYGYTF
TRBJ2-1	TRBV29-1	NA	CSVVTGSDEQFF
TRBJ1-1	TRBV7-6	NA	CASSLGAGMVTEAFF
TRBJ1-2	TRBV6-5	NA	CASSYSTGGDGYTF
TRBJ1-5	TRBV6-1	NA	CASSKQGGSNQPQHF
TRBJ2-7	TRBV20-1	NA	CSARDSGEQYF